These 27 T cell receptor beta chains came from one sample sequenced in a study of blood T cells in healthy people across ages (dated by TCRdb to between 2015 and 2017). The library was generated by 5' RACE. Sequencing took place on an Illumina HiSeq 2500. A second PCR of roughly 6 to 11 cycles was performed with a sample-barcoded 5' primer and a J-beta primer mix. TCRdb itself trimmed the public reads at Q25 with fastp, ran MiXCR and retained productive beta chains. Each entry is one CDR3 protein sequence, shown with its most common DNA and genes. The sample table holds hundreds of thousands of distinct CDR3 sequences, of which under 25% were seen once. The top ten hold roughly 3.9% of the sample. Input material: blood. These receptors all come from a man between 65 and 80 years old in good health.

This clonotype was recorded a few times. The rearrangement links TRBV7-6 to TRBJ2-1; D is uncertain. CDR3 size: 15 residues. Germline-derived CDR1 and CDR2 are SGHVS and FNYEAQ. Trimming stripped 4 bases from V and 2 bases from J, with 12 bases between. The DNA for the CDR3 is TGTGCCAGCAGCTCTATCGGCCCGCCCTACAATGAGCAGTTCTTC. It is translated as CASSSIGPPYNEQFF. Full variable domain (missing parts from reference TRBV7-6 and TRBJ2-1): GAGVSQSPRYKVTKRGQDVALRCDPISGHVSLYWYRQALGQGPEFLTYFNYEAQQDKSGLPNDRFSAERPEGSISTLTIQRTEQRDSAMYRCASSSIGPPYNEQFFGPGTRLTVL.

The chain uses TRBV4-2 and TRBJ2-7; tentatively, D is TRBD1 (6 bases). Trimming took off 1 base at V and 2 bases at J, with 15 bases between the two ends. Germline-derived CDR1 and CDR2 are LGHNA and YNFKEQ. CDR3 length: 16 residues. The CDR3 spells CASSQGTDSEAYEQYF. CDR3 coding DNA: TGTGCCAGCAGCCAAGGGACGGACAGCGAGGCCTACGAGCAGTACTTC.

This clonotype was picked up a small number of times. This chain joins TRBV19 and TRBJ2-2, with a possible D match to TRBD1 (6 bases). Trimming stripped 6 bases from V and 1 base from J, with 12 bases between. In germline, CDR1 is LNHDA, CDR2 SQIVND (reference sequence). The CDR3 contains 15 residues. The CDR3 DNA is TGTGCCAGTAGGGAAGGGACACAGAACACCGGGGAGCTGTTTTTT. This gives the protein CASREGTQNTGELFF.

Of note for this clonotype: This may arise from a read error, as a much more abundant clone is one base away. V usage is TRBV7-9 and J usage is TRBJ1-1, with a possible D match to TRBD1 (5 bases). This CDR3 comprises 12 residues. CDR1 and CDR2 from the germline V gene are SEHNR and FQNEAQ (reference sequence). CDR3 sequence: CSSLGRDTEAFF. The CDR3, as DNA: TGTTCCAGCTTGGGGCGAGACACTGAAGCTTTCTTT.

The V call is TRBV7-9, the J call TRBJ2-1; D is possibly TRBD2 (5 bases). Between the trimmed V and J ends, which lost 1 base and 7 bases, there was a span of 17 bases. This CDR3 has 16 residues. Per the germline V gene, CDR1 is SEHNR and CDR2 is FQNEAQ (reference sequence). CDR3 bases: TGTGCCAGCAGCTTAGTTGGGTGGGGTGAGGGAAATGAGCAGTTCTTC. Amino acid sequence: CASSLVGWGEGNEQFF.

V gene TRBV4-3 combines with J gene TRBJ2-3, with 10 bases fitting TRBD2. With V trimmed by 0 bases and J by 10 bases, 7 bases remained unmatched. Germline lookup yields CDR1 LGHNA and CDR2 YSLEER. The CDR3 runs to 15 residues. In nucleotides, the CDR3 is TGCGCCAGCAGCCAAGAGGTACTAGCGGGATTCTCGCAGTATTTT. This encodes CASSQEVLAGFSQYF.

This clonotype was detected ten times or more. V gene TRBV18 combines with J gene TRBJ2-5, with TRBD1 identical over 7 bases. The CDR3 consists of 15 residues. Germline V gene sequence: CDR1 KGHSH, CDR2 LQKENI. V dropped 2 bases and J dropped 1; count of bases not matched to a gene: 4. CDR3 protein: CASSPYRDSQETQYF. The CDR3 coding sequence is TGTGCCAGCTCACCATATAGGGACAGCCAAGAGACCCAGTACTTC.

This clonotype was recorded once. The junction departs from germline at one end; a sequencing error may be responsible. This sequence joins TRBV12-3 or TRBV12-4 and TRBJ2-2; D tentatively fits TRBD1 or TRBD2 (6 bases each). This CDR3 region has 12 residues. The CDR3 sequence is CASGGDTGVLFF. CDR3 nucleotides: TGTGCCAGCGGAGGGGACACCGGGGTGCTGTTTTTT.

This clonotype has only a few counts. The chain links TRBV12-3 or TRBV12-4 to TRBJ2-5, with 8 bases lining up with TRBD2. After removal of 6 bases from V and 3 bases from J, the junction contained 6 bases not matched to a gene. The CDR3 length is 14 residues. The CDR3 region has the DNA TGTGCCAGCAGCAAAGGAGCGGGAGAAGAGACCCAGTACTTC. Translating it yields CASSKGAGEETQYF.

This clonotype was detected ten times or more. The V gene is TRBV3-1, the J gene TRBJ2-1, with D perhaps TRBD1 (6 bases). Per germline, CDR1 LGHDT and CDR2 YNNKEL (reference sequence). The CDR3 loop spans 13 amino acids. Trimming took off 4 bases at V and 4 bases at J, with 8 bases between the two ends. The CDR3 coding sequence is TGTGCCAGCAGCCCGGACAGATACAATGAGCAGTTCTTC. Translation: CASSPDRYNEQFF.

The genes are TRBV13 and TRBJ2-5; TRBD2 agrees at 7 bases. The closer fit of TRBJ2-1 to the DNA end suggests the J call may be wrong. The length of the CDR3 is 14 residues. CDR1 is PRHDT, CDR2 FYEKMQ, per germline (reference sequence). Here the CDR3 reads CASQTSAKYNEQFF. CDR3 sequence (DNA): TGTGCCAGCCAAACTAGCGCAAAATACAATGAGCAGTTCTTC.

This chain links TRBV11-2 with TRBJ2-4, with D tentatively TRBD2 (6 bases). This CDR3 has 16 residues. Trimming stripped 3 bases from V and 3 bases from J, with 15 bases between. Germline V CDR1 and CDR2: SGHAT, FQNNGV. Written as DNA, the CDR3 is TGTGCCAGCAGCTTTGGGTCTAGCGAAGTCAAAAACATTCAGTACTTC. Translating gives CASSFGSSEVKNIQYF.

In regard to this clonotype: At one end the junction does not follow the germline gene, possibly because of a read error. The rearrangement uses TRBV20-1 and TRBJ2-1; 9 bases line up with TRBD1. The CDR3 extends over 14 amino acids. CDR1 is DFQATT, CDR2 SNEGSKA, per germline (reference sequence). CDR3 in DNA: TGCAGTGCCAGAGACAGGGGGTTCTACAATGAGCAGTTCTTC. Translating it yields CSARDRGFYNEQFF.

The chain recombines TRBV21-1 with TRBJ2-4. TRBV21-1 is noted as a pseudogene. This CDR3 comprises 16 residues. The DNA of the CDR3 is TGTGCCAGCAGCAGGATCCCAAATGGGGCCAAAAACACTCAGTACTTC. The encoded protein is CASSRIPNGAKNTQYF.

This chain joins TRBV29-1 and TRBJ2-7; D call uncertain. The CDR3 extends over 13 amino acids. V was pared by 4 bases and J by 3 bases, with 13 bases between. The germline V gene encodes CDR1 SQVTM and CDR2 ANQGSEA. The DNA of the CDR3 is TGCAGCGTTGCCCCTATAGGAAACTACGAGCAGTACTTC. Residues: CSVAPIGNYEQYF.

The chain employs TRBV7-2 and TRBJ2-3; weak D call: TRBD1 (5 bases). TRBJ1-5 explains the end of the DNA better; the J call may be wrong. The CDR3 is 16 residues long. Germline V lookup: CDR1 SGHTA, CDR2 FQGNSA. CDR3 sequence (DNA): TGTGCCAGCAGCCGTTGGGGCGGGAGGAGCACAGATACGCAGCATTTT. Translated: CASSRWGGRSTDTQHF.

This clonotype has only a few counts. This chain's CDR3 is CASSLDLENIQYF. CDR3 sequence (DNA): TGTGCCAGCAGCTTGGACTTGGAAAACATTCAGTACTTC. The chain recombines TRBV5-6 with TRBJ2-4; D remains ambiguous. This CDR3 spans 13 amino acids. The V gene's germline CDR1 is SGHDT and CDR2 YYEEEE. Trimming pared 0 bases from V and 5 bases from J, leaving 6 bases between.

This clonotype has more than one count but fewer than ten. The rearrangement joins TRBV24-1 to TRBJ2-5; either TRBD1 or TRBD2 may fit D (6 bases each). The J call may be in error: the DNA end matches TRBJ2-1 better. Germline V lookup: CDR1 KGHDR, CDR2 SFDVKD. CDR3 length: 11 residues. The CDR3 is CATRGLNEQFF. The CDR3 DNA is TGTGCCACCCGGGGGCTTAATGAGCAGTTCTTC.

There are a few counts of this clonotype. CDR3 coding DNA: TGTGCCAGCAGCCTCTCTGGGACAGGAAGATACAATGAGCAGTTCTTC. Translation: CASSLSGTGRYNEQFF. The genes are TRBV3-1 and TRBJ2-1; 8 bases map to TRBD1. The CDR3 runs 16 residues. Per germline, CDR1 LGHDT and CDR2 YNNKEL (reference sequence). V shed 4 bases and J 4 bases; nucleotides not matched to a gene: 9.

The J gene is TRBJ2-7, the V gene TRBV28; TRBD2 matches at 10 bases. CDR3 length equals 18 residues. The germline V gene has CDR1 MDHEN and CDR2 SYDVKM. Trimming took 2 bases from V and 0 from J; bases not matched to a gene: 10. CDR3 amino acids: CASSLRGSGGPSSYEQYF. In nucleotides, the CDR3 is TGTGCCAGCAGTTTACGGGGTAGCGGGGGGCCGAGCTCCTACGAGCAGTACTTC.

The chain has TRBV25-1 and TRBJ2-4, with D maybe TRBD1 (5 bases). The CDR3 has 15 amino acids. Trimming removed 0 bases at V and 8 bases at J, with 14 bases between. CDR1 MGHDK and CDR2 SYGVNS come from the germline V gene. CDR3 DNA sequence: TGTGCCAGCAGTGAATACTCCCAGGGTAGAGACATTCAGTACTTC. Translation gives CASSEYSQGRDIQYF.

J is TRBJ2-5 and V is TRBV27; 7 nucleotides align to TRBD1. The trim removed 4 bases at V and 0 bases at J, leaving 5 bases unmatched. This CDR3 is built from 15 residues. The germline V gene has CDR1 MNHEY and CDR2 SMNVEV (reference sequence). DNA of the CDR3: TGTGCCAGCAGTTCGACAGGGTGGTACCAAGAGACCCAGTACTTC. Amino acids: CASSSTGWYQETQYF.

V usage is TRBV27 and J usage is TRBJ2-3, with TRBD2 matching 14 bases. V lost 6 bases, J lost 5 bases, and 7 bases stayed unmatched. Per germline, CDR1 MNHEY and CDR2 SMNVEV (reference sequence). The CDR3 spans 16 residues. CDR3 nucleotides: TGTGCCAGCAGAATTAACGGACTAGCGGGAGGAGATACGCAGTATTTT. Its translation: CASRINGLAGGDTQYF.

This clonotype was observed a handful of times. The rearrangement joins TRBV3-1 to TRBJ2-5; TRBD2 matches 7 bases. V shed 0 bases, J shed 5 bases, and the junction held 9 bases outside the gene matches. Germline V CDR1 and CDR2: LGHDT, YNNKEL (reference sequence). The CDR3 spans 16 residues. The CDR3, as DNA: TGTGCCAGCAGCCAAGATTGTCGGGGCGGGAGTGAGACCCAGTACTTC. This encodes CASSQDCRGGSETQYF.

The J gene is TRBJ2-7, the V gene TRBV3-1; D uncertain. V shed 2 bases and J shed 2 bases, with 7 bases lying between them. The germline CDR1 and CDR2 sequences are LGHDT and YNNKEL (reference sequence). The CDR3 runs to 13 residues. The CDR3 nucleotides read TGTGCCAGCAGCCAATTTCAGGCCTACGAGCAGTACTTC. Its protein is CASSQFQAYEQYF.

The gene calls are TRBV20-1 and TRBJ2-1; no firm D call. The J call is doubtful: the DNA matches TRBJ2-5 better. The germline V gene encodes CDR1 DFQATT and CDR2 SNEGSKA (reference sequence). The CDR3 has 13 amino acids. The CDR3 sequence: CSARPNIQETQYF. DNA for the CDR3: TGCAGTGCTAGACCAAACATCCAAGAGACCCAGTACTTC.

In this sample, this clonotype turned up a few times. Just one base apart from a much larger clone, this may be a read error. This chain uses TRBV28 with TRBJ2-4, with 9 bases fitting TRBD1. The germline V gene encodes CDR1 MDHEN and CDR2 SYDVKM. The CDR3 contains 15 residues. DNA for the CDR3: TGTGCCGGCAGTACGCCCGGGACAGGGAAAAACATTCAGTACTTC. Its protein product is CAGSTPGTGKNIQYF.